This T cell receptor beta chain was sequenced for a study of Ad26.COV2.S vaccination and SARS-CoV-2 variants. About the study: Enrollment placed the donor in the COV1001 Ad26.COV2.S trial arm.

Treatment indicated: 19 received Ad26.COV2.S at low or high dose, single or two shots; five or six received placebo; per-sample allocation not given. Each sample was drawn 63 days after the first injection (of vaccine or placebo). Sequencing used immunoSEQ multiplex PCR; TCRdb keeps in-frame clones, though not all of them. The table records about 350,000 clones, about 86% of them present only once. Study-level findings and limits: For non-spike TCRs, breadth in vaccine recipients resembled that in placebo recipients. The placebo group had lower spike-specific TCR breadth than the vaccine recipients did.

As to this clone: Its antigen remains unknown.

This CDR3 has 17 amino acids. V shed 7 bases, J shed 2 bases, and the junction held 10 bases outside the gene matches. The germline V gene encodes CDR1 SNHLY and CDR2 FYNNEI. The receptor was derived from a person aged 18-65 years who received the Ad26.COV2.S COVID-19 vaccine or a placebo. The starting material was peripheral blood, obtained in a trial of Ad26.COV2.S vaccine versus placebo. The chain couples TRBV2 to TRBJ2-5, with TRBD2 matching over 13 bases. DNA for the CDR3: TGTGCCAGCACCCGGGGACTAGCGGGGAGTGTTCAAGAGACCCAGTACTTC. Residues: CASTRGLAGSVQETQYF. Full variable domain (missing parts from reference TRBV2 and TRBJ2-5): EPEVTQTPSHQVTQMGQEVILRCVPISNHLYFYWYRQILGQKVEFLVSFYNNEISEKSEIFDDQFSVERPDGSNFTLKIRSTKLEDSAMYFCASTRGLAGSVQETQYFGPGTRLLVL.